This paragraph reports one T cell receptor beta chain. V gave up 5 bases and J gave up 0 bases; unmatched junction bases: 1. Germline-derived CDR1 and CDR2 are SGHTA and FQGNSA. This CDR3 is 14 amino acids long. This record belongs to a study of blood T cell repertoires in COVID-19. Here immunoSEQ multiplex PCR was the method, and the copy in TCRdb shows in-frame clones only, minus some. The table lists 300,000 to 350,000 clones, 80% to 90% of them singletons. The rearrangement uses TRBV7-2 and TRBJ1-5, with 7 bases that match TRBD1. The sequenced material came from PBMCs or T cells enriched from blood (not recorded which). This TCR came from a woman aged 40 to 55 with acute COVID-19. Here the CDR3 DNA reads TGTGCCAGCAGCCCAGGGGGTAGCAATCAGCCCCAGCATTTT. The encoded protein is CASSPGGSNQPQHF.